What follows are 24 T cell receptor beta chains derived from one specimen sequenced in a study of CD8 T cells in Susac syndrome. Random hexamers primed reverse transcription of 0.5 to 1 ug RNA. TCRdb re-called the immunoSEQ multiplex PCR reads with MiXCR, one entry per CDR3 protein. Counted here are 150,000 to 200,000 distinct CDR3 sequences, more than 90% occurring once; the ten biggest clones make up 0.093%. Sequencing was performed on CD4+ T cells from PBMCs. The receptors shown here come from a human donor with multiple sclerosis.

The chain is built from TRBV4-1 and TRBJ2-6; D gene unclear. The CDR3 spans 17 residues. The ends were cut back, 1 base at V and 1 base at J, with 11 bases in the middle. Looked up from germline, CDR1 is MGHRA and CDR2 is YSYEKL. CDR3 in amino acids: CASSQGNSESGANVLTF. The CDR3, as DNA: TGCGCCAGCAGCCAAGGTAATTCGGAATCTGGGGCCAACGTCCTGACTTTC.

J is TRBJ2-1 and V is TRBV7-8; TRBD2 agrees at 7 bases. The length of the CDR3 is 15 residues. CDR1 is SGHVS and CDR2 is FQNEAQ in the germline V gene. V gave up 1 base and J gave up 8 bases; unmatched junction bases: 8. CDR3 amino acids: CASSLDETRGDEQFF. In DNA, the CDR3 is TGTGCCAGCAGCTTAGACGAGACCCGGGGGGATGAGCAGTTCTTC.

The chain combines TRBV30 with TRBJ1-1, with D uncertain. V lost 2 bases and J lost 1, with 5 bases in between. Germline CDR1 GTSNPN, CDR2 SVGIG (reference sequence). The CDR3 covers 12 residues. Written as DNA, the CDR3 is TGTGCCTGGAGTCCAGGGAACACTGAAGCTTTCTTT. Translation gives CAWSPGNTEAFF.

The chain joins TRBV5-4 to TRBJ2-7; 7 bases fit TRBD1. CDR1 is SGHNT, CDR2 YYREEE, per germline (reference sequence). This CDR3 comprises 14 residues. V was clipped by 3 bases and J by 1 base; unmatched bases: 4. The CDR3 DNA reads TGTGCCAGCAGCTCCCGGGACAGATCCTACGAGCAGTACTTC. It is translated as CASSSRDRSYEQYF.

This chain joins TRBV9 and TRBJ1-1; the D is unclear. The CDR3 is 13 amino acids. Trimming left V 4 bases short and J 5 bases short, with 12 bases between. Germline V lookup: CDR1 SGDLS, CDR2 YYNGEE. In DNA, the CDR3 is TGTGCCAGCAGCCCAACTTCGGATACTGAAGCTTTCTTT. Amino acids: CASSPTSDTEAFF. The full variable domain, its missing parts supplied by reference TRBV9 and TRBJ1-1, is DSGVTQTPKHLITATGQRVTLRCSPRSGDLSVYWYQQSLDQGLQFLIQYYNGEERAKGNILERFSAQQFPDLHSELNLSSLELGDSALYFCASSPTSDTEAFFGQGTRLTVV.

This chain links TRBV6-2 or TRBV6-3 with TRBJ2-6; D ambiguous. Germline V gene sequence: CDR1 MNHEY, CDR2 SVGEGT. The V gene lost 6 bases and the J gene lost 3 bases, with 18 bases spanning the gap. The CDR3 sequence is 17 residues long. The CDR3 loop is CASSSGLLQFGANVLTF. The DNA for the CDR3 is TGTGCCAGCAGCTCCGGGTTACTCCAATTTGGGGCCAACGTCCTGACTTTC.

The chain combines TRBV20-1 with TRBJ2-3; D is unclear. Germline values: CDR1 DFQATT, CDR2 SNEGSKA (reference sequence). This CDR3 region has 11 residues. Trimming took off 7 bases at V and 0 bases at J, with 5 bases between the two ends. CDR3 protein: CSVTSTDTQYF. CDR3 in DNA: TGCAGTGTTACGAGCACAGATACGCAGTATTTT.

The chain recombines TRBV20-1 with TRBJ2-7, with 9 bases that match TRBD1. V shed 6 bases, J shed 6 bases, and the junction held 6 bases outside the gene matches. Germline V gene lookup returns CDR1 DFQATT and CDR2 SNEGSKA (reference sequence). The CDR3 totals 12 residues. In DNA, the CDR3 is TGCAGTGCCGCACAGGGGGCAGGCGAGCAGTACTTC. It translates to CSAAQGAGEQYF.

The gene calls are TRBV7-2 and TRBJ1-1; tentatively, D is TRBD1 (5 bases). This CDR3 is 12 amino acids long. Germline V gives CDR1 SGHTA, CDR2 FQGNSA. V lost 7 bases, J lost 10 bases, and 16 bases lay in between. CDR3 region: CASISHRNGAFF. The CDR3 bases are TGTGCCAGCATATCACACAGGAACGGAGCTTTCTTT.

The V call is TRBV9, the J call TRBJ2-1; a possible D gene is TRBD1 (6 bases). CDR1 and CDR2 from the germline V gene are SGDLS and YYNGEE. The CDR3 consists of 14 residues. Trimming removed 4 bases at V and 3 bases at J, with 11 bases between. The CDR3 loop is CASSIGQIYNEQFF. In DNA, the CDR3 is TGTGCCAGCAGCATCGGACAGATCTACAATGAGCAGTTCTTC.

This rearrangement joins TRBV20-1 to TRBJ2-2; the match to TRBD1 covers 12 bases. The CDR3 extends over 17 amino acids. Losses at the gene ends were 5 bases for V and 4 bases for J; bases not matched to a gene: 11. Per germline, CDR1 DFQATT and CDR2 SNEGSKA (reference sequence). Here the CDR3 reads CSALLTPGQGATGELFF. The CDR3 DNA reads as TGCAGTGCTCTTTTAACGCCGGGACAGGGGGCCACCGGGGAGCTGTTTTTT.

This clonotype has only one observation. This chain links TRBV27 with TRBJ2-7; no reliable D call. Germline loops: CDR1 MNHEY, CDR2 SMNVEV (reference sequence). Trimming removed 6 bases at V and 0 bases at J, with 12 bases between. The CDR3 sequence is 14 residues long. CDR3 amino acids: CASRPDVRSYEQYF. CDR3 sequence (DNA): TGTGCCAGCAGACCAGACGTACGCTCCTACGAGCAGTACTTC.

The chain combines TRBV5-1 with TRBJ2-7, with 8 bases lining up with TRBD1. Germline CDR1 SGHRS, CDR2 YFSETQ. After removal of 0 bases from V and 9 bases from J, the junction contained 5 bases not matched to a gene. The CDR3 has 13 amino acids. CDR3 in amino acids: CASSLETGDVQYF. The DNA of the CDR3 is TGCGCCAGCAGCTTGGAGACAGGGGATGTGCAGTACTTC.

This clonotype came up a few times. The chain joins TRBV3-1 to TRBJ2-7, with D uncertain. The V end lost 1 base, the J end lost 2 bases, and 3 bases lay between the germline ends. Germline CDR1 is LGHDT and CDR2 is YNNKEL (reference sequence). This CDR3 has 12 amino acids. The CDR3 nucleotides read TGTGCCAGCAGCCAAGTTCCCTACGAGCAGTACTTC. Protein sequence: CASSQVPYEQYF.

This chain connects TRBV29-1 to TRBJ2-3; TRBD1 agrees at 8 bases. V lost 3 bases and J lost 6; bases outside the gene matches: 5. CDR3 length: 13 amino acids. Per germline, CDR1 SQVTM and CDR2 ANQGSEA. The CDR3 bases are TGCAGCGTTGAGAAGGACAGGGCGGATACGCAGTATTTT. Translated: CSVEKDRADTQYF.

The CDR3 region is CSANGGRSDTQYF. In nucleotides, the CDR3 is TGCAGTGCCAACGGGGGGAGATCGGATACGCAGTATTTT. The V gene is TRBV20-1, the J gene TRBJ2-3; 7 nucleotides align to TRBD2. J lost 6 bases, V lost 6 bases, and 9 bases had no gene match. Germline lookup yields CDR1 DFQATT and CDR2 SNEGSKA (reference sequence). The CDR3 loop spans 13 amino acids.

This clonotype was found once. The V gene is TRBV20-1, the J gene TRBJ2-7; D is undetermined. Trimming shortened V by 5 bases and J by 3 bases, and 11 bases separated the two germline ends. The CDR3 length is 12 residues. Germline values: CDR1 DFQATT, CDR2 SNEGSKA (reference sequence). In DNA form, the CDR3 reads TGCAGTGCTCCGGACGGATACTACGAGCAGTACTTC. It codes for CSAPDGYYEQYF.

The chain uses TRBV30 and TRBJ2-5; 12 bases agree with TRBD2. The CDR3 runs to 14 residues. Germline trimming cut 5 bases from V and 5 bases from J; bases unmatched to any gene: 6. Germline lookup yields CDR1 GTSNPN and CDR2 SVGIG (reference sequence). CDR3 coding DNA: TGTGCCTGGTCTAGCGGGAGGGCCGCTGAGACCCAGTACTTC. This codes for CAWSSGRAAETQYF.

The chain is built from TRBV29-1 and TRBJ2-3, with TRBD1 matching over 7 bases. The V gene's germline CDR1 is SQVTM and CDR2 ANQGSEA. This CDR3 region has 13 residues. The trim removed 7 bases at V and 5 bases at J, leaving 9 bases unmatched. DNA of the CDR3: TGCAGCGGCAGACAGGGAGTTAAAGATACGCAGTATTTT. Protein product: CSGRQGVKDTQYF.

The CDR3 region is CASSSLAGGPGTGELFF. The DNA of the CDR3 is TGTGCCAGCAGCTCCTTAGCGGGAGGGCCGGGGACCGGGGAGCTGTTTTTT. V is TRBV7-8 and J is TRBJ2-2; 11 bases line up with TRBD2. V trimming: 4 bases; J trimming: 5 bases; junction bases outside the gene matches: 9. The CDR3 contains 17 residues. Looked up from germline, CDR1 is SGHVS and CDR2 is FQNEAQ.

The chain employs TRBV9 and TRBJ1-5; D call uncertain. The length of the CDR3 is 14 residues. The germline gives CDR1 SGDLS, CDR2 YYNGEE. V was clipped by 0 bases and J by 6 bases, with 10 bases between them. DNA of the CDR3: TGTGCCAGCAGCGTAGGTACAGAACGTCAGCCCCAGCATTTT. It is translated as CASSVGTERQPQHF. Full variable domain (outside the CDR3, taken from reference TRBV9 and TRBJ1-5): DSGVTQTPKHLITATGQRVTLRCSPRSGDLSVYWYQQSLDQGLQFLIQYYNGEERAKGNILERFSAQQFPDLHSELNLSSLELGDSALYFCASSVGTERQPQHFGDGTRLSIL.

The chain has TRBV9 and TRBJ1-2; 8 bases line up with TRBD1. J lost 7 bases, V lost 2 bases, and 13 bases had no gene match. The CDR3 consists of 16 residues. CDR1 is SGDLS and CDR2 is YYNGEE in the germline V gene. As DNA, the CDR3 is TGTGCCAGCAGCGTGGGGATACAGGGGGATTCGGGTGGCTACACCTTC. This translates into CASSVGIQGDSGGYTF.

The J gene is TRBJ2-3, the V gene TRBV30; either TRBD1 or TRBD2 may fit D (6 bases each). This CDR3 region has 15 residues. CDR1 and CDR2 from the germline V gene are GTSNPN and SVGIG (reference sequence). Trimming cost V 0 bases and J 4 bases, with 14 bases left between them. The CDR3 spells CAWSVGGRYADTQYF. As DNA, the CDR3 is TGTGCCTGGAGTGTAGGGGGGCGTTACGCAGATACGCAGTATTTT.

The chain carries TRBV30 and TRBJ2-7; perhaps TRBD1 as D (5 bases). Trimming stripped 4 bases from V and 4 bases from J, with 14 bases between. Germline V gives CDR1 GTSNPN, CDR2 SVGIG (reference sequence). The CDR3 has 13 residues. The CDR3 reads CAWTKGSRYEQYF. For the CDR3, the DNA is TGTGCCTGGACTAAGGGGTCGAGGTACGAGCAGTACTTC.